Presented here are 14 T cell receptor beta chains from one specimen sequenced in a study of shared clonotypes between healthy human individuals. TCRdb's copy holds only in-frame clones and misses some; the assay was immunoSEQ multiplex PCR. Found here are roughly 2 million clones, 90% to 96% of them singletons; the top ten hold around 0.13%. Sequencing was performed on naive CD4+ T cells sorted from blood. Subset specified: CD45RA+ positively selected. Every receptor here comes from a man between 18 and 35 years old in good health.

The chain combines TRBV9 with TRBJ2-7, with D hard to call. The germline gives CDR1 SGDLS, CDR2 YYNGEE. CDR3 size: 13 residues. The V and J ends lost 0 bases and 4 bases respectively, with 8 bases between them. The CDR3 loop is CASSVGTPYEQYF. CDR3 nucleotide sequence: TGTGCCAGCAGCGTAGGGACCCCTTACGAGCAGTACTTC.

Turning to this clone: Germline is not matched at one junction end, which may reflect a read error. This chain connects TRBV10-1 to TRBJ1-5; no reliable D call. This CDR3 has 13 residues. Germline loops: CDR1 WNHNN, CDR2 SYGVQD (reference sequence). The CDR3 loop is CASSQSIGQPQHF. CDR3 in DNA: TGCGCCAGCAGTCAGTCGATCGGGCAGCCCCAGCATTTT.

The chain has TRBV10-3 and TRBJ2-1, with 7 bases matching TRBD2. The CDR3 loop spans 15 amino acids. CDR1 is ENHRY, CDR2 SYGVKD, per germline. J lost 9 bases, V lost 2 bases, and 10 bases had no gene match. The CDR3 sequence is CAISEDGGGPGEQFF. The CDR3 nucleotides read TGTGCCATCAGTGAGGACGGCGGGGGACCCGGTGAGCAGTTCTTC.

This rearrangement joins TRBV5-1 to TRBJ1-4; D is undetermined. This CDR3 spans 17 amino acids. The germline V and J ends were trimmed by 2 bases and 0 bases, with 14 bases remaining between them. Per the germline V gene, CDR1 is SGHRS and CDR2 is YFSETQ. The CDR3 DNA follows: TGCGCCAGCAGCTTTTCCAGCCGTGGCGCAACTAATGAAAAACTGTTTTTT. It codes for CASSFSSRGATNEKLFF. Complete variable domain (other parts from reference TRBV5-1 and TRBJ1-4): KAGVTQTPRYLIKTRGQQVTLSCSPISGHRSVSWYQQTPGQGLQFLFEYFSETQRNKGNFPGRFSGRQFSNSRSEMNVSTLELGDSALYLCASSFSSRGATNEKLFFGSGTQLSVL.

This chain connects TRBV4-1 to TRBJ1-6; possibly TRBD1 for D (5 bases). V shed 0 bases and J shed 6 bases, with 12 bases lying between them. The CDR3 spans 16 residues. Germline V gene data show CDR1 as MGHRA and CDR2 as YSYEKL. The CDR3 DNA follows: TGCGCCAGCAGCCAAGATTGGGGGGAGTTTAATTCACCCCTCCACTTT. It is translated as CASSQDWGEFNSPLHF.

This sequence joins TRBV18 and TRBJ1-5; 10 bases match TRBD1. With V trimmed by 1 base and J by 0 bases, 0 bases remained unmatched. The CDR3 loop spans 16 amino acids. Germline lookup yields CDR1 KGHSH and CDR2 LQKENI. The CDR3 here is CASSPRDRGSNQPQHF. The CDR3 DNA sequence: TGTGCCAGCTCACCACGGGACAGGGGTAGCAATCAGCCCCAGCATTTT.

The chain is built from TRBV5-1 and TRBJ1-6; D is perhaps TRBD1 (5 bases). The CDR3 has 14 amino acids. Trimming took 5 bases from V and 7 from J, leaving 13 bases between them. Germline values: CDR1 SGHRS, CDR2 YFSETQ. The CDR3 region has the DNA TGCGCCAGCAGTTACGACGAGGGGAATTCACCCCTCCACTTT. Protein sequence: CASSYDEGNSPLHF.

A single count supports this clone. The chain is built from TRBV5-6 and TRBJ2-7, with D possibly TRBD1 on 6 matching bases. CDR1 SGHDT and CDR2 YYEEEE come from the germline V gene. Trimming cost V 3 bases and J 3 bases, with 16 bases left between them. CDR3 length: 15 residues. For the CDR3, the DNA is TGTGCCAGCAGCTCGGGGACAACTACAGTCTACGAGCAGTACTTC. Its translation: CASSSGTTTVYEQYF.

The chain links TRBV6-1 to TRBJ2-7; 9 nucleotides line up with TRBD2. This CDR3 spans 14 amino acids. J was trimmed by 9 bases and V by 8 bases; bases with no gene match: 14. Per the germline V gene, CDR1 is MNHNS and CDR2 is SASEGT. The CDR3 region is CASGVAAGGPRQYF. The DNA of the CDR3 is TGTGCCAGCGGTGTGGCGGCGGGGGGGCCAAGGCAGTACTTC.

V and J are TRBV5-1 and TRBJ2-1; 8 bases are a match to TRBD2. This CDR3 contains 17 residues. Germline loops: CDR1 SGHRS, CDR2 YFSETQ. J was trimmed by 5 bases and V by 4 bases; bases with no gene match: 14. The CDR3 region is CASSPAGGAGADNEQFF. In DNA form, the CDR3 reads TGCGCCAGCAGCCCCGCGGGAGGAGCGGGGGCTGACAATGAGCAGTTCTTC.

V is TRBV7-2 and J is TRBJ2-2; no reliable D call. The length of the CDR3 is 13 residues. Germline CDR1 and CDR2: SGHTA and FQGNSA. V dropped 1 base and J dropped 9 bases, with 9 bases sitting between them. CDR3: CASSLVGFRELFF. The CDR3 region has the DNA TGTGCCAGCAGCTTAGTCGGGTTTCGGGAGCTGTTTTTT. The variable domain in full, with the rest retrieved from reference TRBV7-2 and TRBJ2-2, is GAGVSQSPSNKVTEKGKDVELRCDPISGHTALYWYRQSLGQGLEFLIYFQGNSAPDKSGLPSDRFSAERTGGSVSTLTIQRTQQEDSAVYLCASSLVGFRELFFGEGSRLTVL.

J is TRBJ2-1 and V is TRBV5-1, with TRBD2 matching 8 bases. J gave up 4 bases and V 0 bases, and 6 bases lay outside the gene matches. The germline V gene has CDR1 SGHRS and CDR2 YFSETQ. This CDR3 region has 16 residues. DNA for the CDR3: TGCGCCAGCAGCTTGGCCCCGGGGGGGCAATACAATGAGCAGTTCTTC. Translating gives CASSLAPGGQYNEQFF.

This rearrangement joins TRBV7-2 to TRBJ2-7; the D is unclear. The CDR3 is made up of 13 amino acids. The V and J ends lost 1 base and 7 bases respectively, with 11 bases between them. CDR1 is SGHTA and CDR2 is FQGNSA in the germline V gene. The CDR3 DNA follows: TGTGCCAGCAGCTTAGAATTTTTGGGGGAGCAGTACTTC. Protein: CASSLEFLGEQYF.

The chain links TRBV14 to TRBJ1-2; 8 positions match TRBD1. Germline V gene lookup returns CDR1 SGHDN and CDR2 FVKESK. The trim removed 3 bases at V and 4 bases at J, leaving 7 bases unmatched. The CDR3 sequence is 15 residues long. This CDR3 is CASSQGWTGSYGYTF. The CDR3 DNA reads TGTGCCAGCAGCCAGGGATGGACAGGGAGCTATGGCTACACCTTC.